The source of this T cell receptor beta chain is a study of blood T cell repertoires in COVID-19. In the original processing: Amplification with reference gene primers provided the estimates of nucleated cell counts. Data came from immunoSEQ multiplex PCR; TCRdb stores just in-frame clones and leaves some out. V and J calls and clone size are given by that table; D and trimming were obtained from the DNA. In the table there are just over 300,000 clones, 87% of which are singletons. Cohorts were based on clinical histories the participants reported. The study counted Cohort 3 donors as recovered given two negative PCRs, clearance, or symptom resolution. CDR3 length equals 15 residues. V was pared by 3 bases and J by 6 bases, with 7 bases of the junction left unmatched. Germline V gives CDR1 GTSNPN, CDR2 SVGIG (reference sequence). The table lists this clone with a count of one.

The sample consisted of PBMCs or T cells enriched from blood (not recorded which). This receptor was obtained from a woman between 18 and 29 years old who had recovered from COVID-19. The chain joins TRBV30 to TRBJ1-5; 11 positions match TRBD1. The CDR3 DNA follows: TGTGCCTGGAGCCCGGACAGGGGGCCCGGTCAGCCCCAGCATTTT. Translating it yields CAWSPDRGPGQPQHF. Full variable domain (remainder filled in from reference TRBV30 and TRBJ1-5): SQTIHQWPATLVQPVGSPLSLECTVEGTSNPNLYWYRQAAGRGLQLLFYSVGIGQISSEVPQNLSASRPQDRQFILSSKKLLLSDSGFYLCAWSPDRGPGQPQHFGDGTRLSIL.